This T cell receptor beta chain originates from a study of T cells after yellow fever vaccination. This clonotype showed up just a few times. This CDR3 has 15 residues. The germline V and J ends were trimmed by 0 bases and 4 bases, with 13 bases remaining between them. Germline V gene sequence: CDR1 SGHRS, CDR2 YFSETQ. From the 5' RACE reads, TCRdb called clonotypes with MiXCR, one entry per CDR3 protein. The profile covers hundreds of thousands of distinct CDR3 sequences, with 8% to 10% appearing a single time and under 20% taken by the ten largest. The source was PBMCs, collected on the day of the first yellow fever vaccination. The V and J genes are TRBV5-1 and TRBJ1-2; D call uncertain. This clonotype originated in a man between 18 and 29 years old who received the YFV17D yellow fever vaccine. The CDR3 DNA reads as TGCGCCAGCAGCTTGGTTCTAGGGTCGGGCTATGGCTACACCTTC. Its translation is CASSLVLGSGYGYTF.